The 4 T cell receptor beta chains in this list originate from one sample, sequenced in a study of blood T cells in healthy people across ages. A second PCR, run for about 7 to 11 cycles, used a sample-barcoded 5' primer plus a J-beta primer mix. TCRdb passed the 5' RACE reads through MiXCR, listing each CDR3 protein once. The data hold 1.5 million to 2 million distinct CDR3 sequences, with around 48% observed a single time. Material: blood. The receptors originated from a woman aged 40 to 50 in good health.

The chain employs TRBV6-2 or TRBV6-3 and TRBJ2-3; a weak D match, TRBD2 (7 bases). The V end lost 5 bases, the J end lost 4 bases, and 19 bases lay between the germline ends. The CDR3 sequence is 16 residues long. The germline CDR1 and CDR2 sequences are MNHEY and SVGEGT. The CDR3 bases are TGTGCCAGCAGTATGAAAACAGGGAGGGGCGCAGATACGCAGTATTTT. It specifies CASSMKTGRGADTQYF.

V usage is TRBV24-1 and J usage is TRBJ2-3; the D gene is possibly TRBD1 (5 bases). This CDR3 is built from 13 residues. Trimming took 3 bases from V and 8 from J, leaving 11 bases between them. Germline loops: CDR1 KGHDR, CDR2 SFDVKD. The CDR3 DNA reads TGTGCCACCAGTGATCCAGGACAATTTACGCAGTATTTT. This sequence encodes CATSDPGQFTQYF.

This clonotype has only a few counts. The chain carries TRBV6-2 or TRBV6-3 and TRBJ2-7; D unresolved. CDR3 size: 15 residues. With 0 bases removed from V and 0 bases from J, the gap between germline ends came to 9 bases. Germline V gives CDR1 MNHEY, CDR2 SVGEGT. The CDR3 nucleotides read TGTGCCAGCAGTTACTCGCCTAGGAGCTCCTACGAGCAGTACTTC. It translates to CASSYSPRSSYEQYF.

In this sample, this clonotype turned up a few times. The chain links TRBV6-5 to TRBJ2-5; TRBD2 might be the D (6 bases). V gave up 0 bases and J gave up 7 bases, with 24 bases separating them. This CDR3 comprises 18 residues. CDR1 and CDR2 (germline): MNHEY, SVGAGI. The DNA of the CDR3 is TGTGCCAGCAGTTACTCGAGGAGCGGCGGGGCCCCAGTAGGGACCCAGTACTTC. Protein product: CASSYSRSGGAPVGTQYF.